The 24 T cell receptor beta chains presented below share a single source sample, sequenced in a study of cytotoxic CD8 clonotypes in ibrutinib-treated CLL. Some clones are missing from TCRdb's copy, which holds only in-frame ones; the method was immunoSEQ multiplex PCR. The repertoire holds approximately 150,000 clones, approximately 75% seen once, with approximately 28% in the top ten. Sequenced here: PBMCs, sampled after 12 months of ibrutinib treatment. The receptors were gathered from a human donor with chronic lymphocytic leukemia.

This sequence joins TRBV6-1 and TRBJ2-2; D is unresolved. CDR1 and CDR2 from the germline V gene are MNHNS and SASEGT. This CDR3 is built from 14 residues. The V end was cut by 1 base, the J end by 3 bases, with 6 bases between. This chain's CDR3 is CASSEGRYTGELFF. The CDR3 DNA follows: TGTGCCAGCAGTGAAGGAAGGTACACCGGGGAGCTGTTTTTT.

As to this clone: This same CDR3 is encoded by further DNA sequences in the sample. This chain links TRBV29-1 with TRBJ1-1; D uncertain. Trimming shortened V by 7 bases and J by 3 bases, and 9 bases separated the two germline ends. Germline CDR1 and CDR2: SQVTM and ANQGSEA. The CDR3 extends over 11 amino acids. CDR3 nucleotides: TGCAGCGGAAGGGAGGACACTGAAGCTTTCTTT. This sequence encodes CSGREDTEAFF.

The CDR3 sequence: CASSKQRSNQPQHF. The CDR3 DNA follows: TGTGCCAGTAGTAAACAGAGGAGCAATCAGCCCCAGCATTTT. V usage is TRBV19 and J usage is TRBJ1-5; D is unresolved. Germline CDR1 LNHDA, CDR2 SQIVND (reference sequence). Deletions cut 4 bases from V and 1 base from J, with 8 bases between. The CDR3 is made up of 14 amino acids.

In this sample, this clone turned up a few times. The chain couples TRBV12-5 to TRBJ2-1, with 7 bases that match TRBD2. Germline CDR1 is LGHNT and CDR2 is FRNRAP. CDR3 length equals 18 residues. V lost 0 bases, J lost 4 bases, and 12 bases stayed unmatched. The CDR3 loop is CASGLVPSAGSRYNEQFF. The CDR3 region has the DNA TGTGCTAGTGGTTTGGTACCGTCAGCGGGAAGTCGGTACAATGAGCAGTTCTTC.

The chain couples TRBV30 to TRBJ2-3, with D possibly being TRBD2 (6 bases). Deletions cut 3 bases from V and 3 bases from J, with 13 bases between. This CDR3 region has 14 residues. Germline assignment: CDR1 GTSNPN and CDR2 SVGIG (reference sequence). The CDR3 reads CAWSLGGRTDTQYF. The CDR3 DNA reads TGTGCCTGGAGCCTGGGGGGACGGACAGATACGCAGTATTTT.

This clone was found once. This sequence joins TRBV11-2 and TRBJ2-7, with 8 bases lining up with TRBD2. The ends lost 6 bases at V and 3 bases at J; junction bases unmatched: 7. This CDR3 comprises 14 residues. Germline lookup yields CDR1 SGHAT and CDR2 FQNNGV. The CDR3 loop reads CASRKVAGLYEQYF. The CDR3, as DNA: TGTGCCAGCAGAAAAGTAGCGGGACTCTACGAGCAGTACTTC. The full variable domain, completed using reference TRBV11-2 and TRBJ2-7, is EAGVAQSPRYKIIEKRQSVAFWCNPISGHATLYWYQQILGQGPKLLIQFQNNGVVDDSQLPKDRFSAERLKGVDSTLKIQPAKLEDSAVYLCASRKVAGLYEQYFGPGTRLTVT.

This chain joins TRBV28 and TRBJ1-1, with a tentative D call TRBD1 (5 bases). Deletions cut 4 bases from V and 1 base from J, with 13 bases between. This CDR3 spans 15 amino acids. CDR1 and CDR2 (germline): MDHEN, SYDVKM. The CDR3 loop reads CASSYPSGGNTEAFF. DNA of the CDR3: TGTGCCAGCAGTTACCCCTCTGGGGGGAACACTGAAGCTTTCTTT.

This clone was seen once. The chain carries TRBV30 and TRBJ2-7; D remains unclear. Trimming took 0 bases from V and 1 from J, leaving 4 bases between them. The CDR3 length is 12 residues. Germline-derived CDR1 and CDR2 are GTSNPN and SVGIG (reference sequence). CDR3 region: CAWSVGSYEQYF. For the CDR3, the DNA is TGTGCCTGGAGTGTAGGGTCCTACGAGCAGTACTTC.

This chain connects TRBV30 to TRBJ1-4, with TRBD1 matching 9 bases. From germline, CDR1 is GTSNPN and CDR2 SVGIG (reference sequence). This CDR3 has 12 amino acids. Here the CDR3 reads CAATGGREKLFF. As DNA, the CDR3 is TGTGCTGCGACAGGGGGAAGGGAAAAACTGTTTTTT.

V is TRBV9 and J is TRBJ2-2; 7 bases are shared with TRBD1. This CDR3 is 16 amino acids long. V gave up 4 bases and J gave up 5 bases; unmatched junction bases: 11. Germline CDR1 and CDR2: SGDLS and YYNGEE. CDR3 in DNA: TGTGCCAGCAGCCCCCGACAGGGCCAGGGGACCGGGGAGCTGTTTTTT. This codes for CASSPRQGQGTGELFF.

This chain links TRBV4-1 with TRBJ2-5; D is perhaps TRBD1 (5 bases). V was shortened by 5 bases and J by 5 bases, with 21 bases between the two germline ends. Germline CDR1 is MGHRA and CDR2 is YSYEKL. The CDR3 totals 16 residues. The CDR3 region has the DNA TGCGCCAGCAGCAAGGGGATTCTTGCTACCGATGAGACCCAGTACTTC. Its translation is CASSKGILATDETQYF.

This CDR3 reads CASSPAGGPQPQHF. The CDR3 nucleotides read TGTGCCAGCTCACCAGCGGGGGGTCCTCAGCCCCAGCATTTT. The chain recombines TRBV18 with TRBJ1-5, with D tentatively TRBD1 (5 bases). V lost 2 bases, J lost 6 bases, and 11 bases lay in between. This CDR3 is 14 amino acids long. CDR1 KGHSH and CDR2 LQKENI come from the germline V gene.

This chain joins TRBV10-3 and TRBJ2-7; the D gene is possibly TRBD1 (7 bases). The CDR3 is made up of 13 amino acids. The ends were cut back, 4 bases at V and 4 bases at J, with 11 bases in the middle. Germline V lookup: CDR1 ENHRY, CDR2 SYGVKD. The CDR3 spells CAISGRDSYEQYF. CDR3 nucleotides: TGTGCCATCAGTGGGCGGGACAGTTACGAGCAGTACTTC.

The chain recombines TRBV13 with TRBJ1-2; 7 bases are shared with TRBD1. The ends lost 5 bases at V and 1 base at J; junction bases unmatched: 4. Germline V gene data show CDR1 as PRHDT and CDR2 as FYEKMQ (reference sequence). The CDR3 has 14 residues. Here the CDR3 reads CASSARDSNYGYTF. CDR3 nucleotide sequence: TGTGCCAGCAGCGCCCGGGACAGTAACTATGGCTACACCTTC. Together with reference TRBV13 and TRBJ1-2, the CDR3 gives the full variable domain: AAGVIQSPRHLIKEKRETATLKCYPIPRHDTVYWYQQGPGQDPQFLISFYEKMQSDKGSIPDRFSAQQFSDYHSELNMSSLELGDSALYFCASSARDSNYGYTFGSGTRLTVV.

This clone showed up just once. The V and J genes are TRBV7-2 and TRBJ1-2, with unresolved D. V gave up 1 base and J gave up 5 bases, with 17 bases separating them. CDR3 length: 16 amino acids. Per the germline V gene, CDR1 is SGHTA and CDR2 is FQGNSA. The CDR3 is CASSLDGRIISYGYTF. The CDR3 coding sequence is TGTGCCAGCAGCTTAGATGGACGGATCATTTCGTATGGCTACACCTTC.

V gene TRBV11-2 combines with J gene TRBJ2-7; D gene ambiguous. The CDR3 totals 17 residues. From germline, CDR1 is SGHAT and CDR2 FQNNGV. V lost 0 bases to trimming and J lost 4 bases, with 19 bases between them. The CDR3 DNA reads as TGTGCCAGCAGCTTAGATTTAGGGTCGGGTCTTTTGTACGAGCAGTACTTC. Encoded protein: CASSLDLGSGLLYEQYF.

The chain employs TRBV9 and TRBJ2-7; D might be TRBD2 (6 bases). Germline V lookup: CDR1 SGDLS, CDR2 YYNGEE. The V gene lost 0 bases and the J gene lost 9 bases, with 13 bases spanning the gap. The CDR3 runs 13 residues. The CDR3 is CASSVGGGVRQYF. CDR3 sequence (DNA): TGTGCCAGCAGCGTAGGAGGAGGGGTACGGCAGTACTTC.

V and J are TRBV2 and TRBJ1-2, with D maybe TRBD1 (5 bases). Trimming stripped 1 base from V and 8 bases from J, with 11 bases between. The length of the CDR3 is 13 residues. CDR1 is SNHLY and CDR2 is FYNNEI in the germline V gene. The CDR3 DNA is TGTGCCAGCAGTGAAGAGGAGGCAGGGGGCTACACCTTC. This codes for CASSEEEAGGYTF.

The J gene is TRBJ1-5, the V gene TRBV2; D unclear. Germline-derived CDR1 and CDR2 are SNHLY and FYNNEI. The germline V and J ends were trimmed by 2 bases and 0 bases, with 14 bases remaining between them. This CDR3 is 17 amino acids long. Here the CDR3 reads CASSELGGDYSNQPQHF. The DNA for the CDR3 is TGTGCCAGCAGTGAACTTGGAGGAGACTATAGCAATCAGCCCCAGCATTTT.

The chain recombines TRBV6-5 with TRBJ1-1; D gene ambiguous. V shed 7 bases and J shed 2 bases, with 14 bases lying between them. CDR1 MNHEY and CDR2 SVGAGI come from the germline V gene. The CDR3 contains 14 residues. CDR3 amino acids: CASKSGWGNTEAFF. CDR3 DNA sequence: TGTGCCAGCAAATCCGGTTGGGGAAACACTGAAGCTTTCTTT.

This sequence joins TRBV2 and TRBJ2-1, with 8 bases that match TRBD2. V shed 10 bases, J shed 1 base, and the junction held 9 bases outside the gene matches. This CDR3 has 15 amino acids. Per germline, CDR1 SNHLY and CDR2 FYNNEI. The CDR3 reads CATLGGGRSYNEQFF. CDR3 nucleotides: TGTGCCACCCTCGGGGGGGGGAGATCCTACAATGAGCAGTTCTTC.

The chain carries TRBV7-6 and TRBJ1-4, with D possibly being TRBD1 (6 bases). V lost 2 bases and J lost 4, with 11 bases in between. The CDR3 covers 15 residues. Germline values: CDR1 SGHVS, CDR2 FNYEAQ. The CDR3 reads CASSLNDRFNEKLFF. The CDR3 DNA follows: TGTGCCAGCAGCTTAAACGACAGGTTTAATGAAAAACTGTTTTTT.

The chain combines TRBV6-1 with TRBJ2-3; the match to TRBD2 covers 7 bases. CDR1 MNHNS and CDR2 SASEGT come from the germline V gene. The CDR3 is made up of 12 amino acids. Trimming took 6 bases from V and 3 from J; bases not matched to a gene: 0. Written as DNA, the CDR3 is TGTGCCAGCAGGGGAGGGACAGATACGCAGTATTTT. Protein product: CASRGGTDTQYF.

The V gene is TRBV15, the J gene TRBJ2-7; 9 positions match TRBD2. CDR3 length: 14 residues. V gave up 3 bases and J gave up 5 bases; unmatched junction bases: 5. CDR1 is LNHNV, CDR2 YYDKDF, per germline (reference sequence). The CDR3 reads CATSSPGTSNEQYF. The CDR3 region has the DNA TGTGCCACCAGCAGCCCCGGGACTAGCAACGAGCAGTACTTC.